The 23 T cell receptor beta chains below come from one sample, sequenced in a study of vaccination effects on CD4 cells after COVID-19. No antigen has been identified for these receptors. The ViraFEST assay expanded antigen-specific CD4+ T cells with viral peptide pools before sequencing. Having been cultured for roughly 11 days, the cells underwent CD4+ T cell isolation. Vaccination of participants consisted of two doses of either the BNT162b2 or mRNA-1273 vaccine. Produced via immunoSEQ multiplex PCR; TCRdb's table is partial and in-frame only. The sample lists some 30,000 clones, under 90% occurring once. The source was CD4+ T cells from PBMCs cultured with HCoV-NL63 spike peptides, collected after COVID-19 vaccination. These receptors were obtained from a human donor who received a COVID-19 vaccine. Some clones in this sample may be carry-over from other donors' samples.

This clone was seen more than once but under ten times. The chain combines TRBV6-6 with TRBJ2-7; 8 bases agree with TRBD1. The CDR3 contains 12 residues. Germline loops: CDR1 MNHNY, CDR2 SVGAGI (reference sequence). After removal of 5 bases from V and 5 bases from J, the junction contained 2 bases not matched to a gene. CDR3 coding DNA: TGTGCCAGCAGTAAGACAGGGGACGAGCAGTACGTC. This sequence encodes CASSKTGDEQYV.

This chain connects TRBV6-5 to TRBJ1-6; TRBD1 is a possible D gene (6 bases). Germline-derived CDR1 and CDR2 are MNHEY and SVGAGI. The CDR3 totals 13 residues. Between the trimmed V and J ends, which lost 4 bases and 8 bases, there was a span of 9 bases. The CDR3: CASSLGQYSPLHF. In DNA, the CDR3 is TGTGCCAGCAGTTTAGGACAGTATTCACCCCTCCACTTT.

This sequence joins TRBV19 and TRBJ2-3; 11 bases agree with TRBD2. CDR3 size: 15 residues. Germline V gene sequence: CDR1 LNHDA, CDR2 SQIVND (reference sequence). J was trimmed by 4 bases and V by 5 bases; bases with no gene match: 5. Here the CDR3 reads CASSWLAGGPDTQYF. In nucleotides, the CDR3 is TGTGCCAGTAGTTGGCTAGCGGGGGGACCAGATACGCAGTATTTT.

The chain recombines TRBV19 with TRBJ2-5; 10 bases are a match to TRBD2. CDR3 length: 18 amino acids. Looked up from germline, CDR1 is LNHDA and CDR2 is SQIVND (reference sequence). V gave up 4 bases and J gave up 0 bases; unmatched junction bases: 11. The DNA for the CDR3 is TGTGCCAGTAGTACAAAACTAGCGGGGCATATTTACCAAGAGACCCAGTACTTC. Protein: CASSTKLAGHIYQETQYF.

This clone has a handful of counts. V is TRBV9 and J is TRBJ2-4, with 7 nucleotides matching TRBD1. With V trimmed by 0 bases and J by 0 bases, 12 bases remained unmatched. Germline CDR1 and CDR2: SGDLS and YYNGEE. CDR3 length: 19 residues. CDR3 amino acids: CASSVDGDSPSLAKNIQYF. The CDR3 DNA is TGTGCCAGCAGCGTAGATGGGGACAGTCCTTCTCTAGCCAAAAACATTCAGTACTTC.

The chain recombines TRBV7-2 with TRBJ2-2, with D perhaps matching TRBD1 or TRBD2 (5 bases each). CDR1 and CDR2 from the germline V gene are SGHTA and FQGNSA. The CDR3 length is 15 residues. V was pared by 5 bases and J by 3 bases, with 13 bases between. CDR3 bases: TGTGCCAGCAGCCCGGGGCGCCGGGACACCGGGGAGCTGTTTTTT. Translated, it gives CASSPGRRDTGELFF.

This rearrangement joins TRBV3-1 (or the pseudogene TRBV3-2) to TRBJ1-3; TRBD1 aligns across 7 bases. CDR1 is LGHDT, CDR2 YNNKEL, per germline (reference sequence). The CDR3 contains 15 residues. The V gene end was trimmed by 4 bases and the J gene end by 0 bases; junction bases not matched to a gene: 3. The CDR3: CASSLQGDSGNTIYF. The CDR3, as DNA: TGTGCCAGCAGCCTCCAGGGGGACTCTGGAAACACCATATATTTT.

The rearrangement links TRBV7-2 to TRBJ1-1, with D uncertain. Trimming shortened V by 3 bases and J by 3 bases, and 14 bases separated the two germline ends. Germline V gives CDR1 SGHTA, CDR2 FQGNSA. The CDR3 has 15 residues. DNA of the CDR3: TGTGCCAGCAGCTTTCTAGGTGTACGAGACACTGAAGCTTTCTTT. As protein: CASSFLGVRDTEAFF.

This chain uses TRBV10-2 with TRBJ2-4; TRBD1 aligns across 8 bases. The CDR3 spans 16 residues. V lost 5 bases, J lost 0 bases, and 6 bases stayed unmatched. Germline V gene lookup returns CDR1 WSHSY and CDR2 SAAADI. This chain's CDR3 is CASSNRGLLAKNIQYF. Here the CDR3 DNA reads TGCGCCAGCAGTAACAGGGGGTTACTAGCCAAAAACATTCAGTACTTC.

The chain uses TRBV7-2 and TRBJ2-5; TRBD1 matches 11 bases. The CDR3 has 15 amino acids. V gave up 5 bases and J gave up 5 bases; unmatched junction bases: 7. CDR1 is SGHTA and CDR2 is FQGNSA in the germline V gene. The DNA of the CDR3 is TGTGCCAGCAGCCTCGGACAGGGGGCATGGGAGACCCAGTACTTC. This encodes CASSLGQGAWETQYF.

The chain has TRBV9 and TRBJ1-3; D gene ambiguous. The CDR3 loop spans 15 amino acids. Germline values: CDR1 SGDLS, CDR2 YYNGEE. Trimming stripped 0 bases from V and 0 bases from J, with 7 bases between. CDR3 coding DNA: TGTGCCAGCAGCGTAGGAGTTGGCTCTGGAAACACCATATATTTT. Translation: CASSVGVGSGNTIYF.

DNA of the CDR3: TGTGCCAGCAGCGTAGTTAGCGGGAGTACCTACAATGAGCAGTTCTTC. Amino acid sequence: CASSVVSGSTYNEQFF. This rearrangement joins TRBV9 to TRBJ2-1; 9 nucleotides line up with TRBD2. V trimming: 0 bases; J trimming: 2 bases; junction bases outside the gene matches: 3. CDR3 length: 16 amino acids. Germline CDR1 is SGDLS and CDR2 is YYNGEE.

The J gene is TRBJ2-5, the V gene TRBV14; tentative D call: TRBD2 (6 bases). With 4 bases removed from V and 2 bases from J, the gap between germline ends came to 8 bases. CDR1 SGHDN and CDR2 FVKESK come from the germline V gene. The CDR3 extends over 13 amino acids. As DNA, the CDR3 is TGTGCCAGCAGCCGGGGGGTGCAAGAGACCCAGTACTTC. Translating it yields CASSRGVQETQYF.

The chain has TRBV5-1 and TRBJ2-1; 11 positions match TRBD2. Germline CDR1 and CDR2: SGHRS and YFSETQ. The J segment lost 7 bases and the V segment lost 1 base, leaving 10 bases of the junction unmatched. This CDR3 spans 17 amino acids. The CDR3 bases are TGCGCCAGCAGCTTGTTGGTAGCGGGGGGGCTAGGGAATGAGCAGTTCTTC. It encodes CASSLLVAGGLGNEQFF.

The chain combines TRBV7-2 with TRBJ2-2; D gene ambiguous. This CDR3 has 13 residues. CDR1 is SGHTA, CDR2 FQGNSA, per germline. V lost 5 bases, J lost 4 bases, and 8 bases lay in between. The CDR3 bases are TGTGCCAGCAGCCCGCCGGGCACCGGGGAGCTGTTTTTT. This translates into CASSPPGTGELFF.

CDR3 sequence (DNA): TGTGCCAGCAGCTTAAAAAGGCGCCACGCTTTCTTT. Its protein product is CASSLKRRHAFF. The rearrangement uses TRBV7-2 and TRBJ1-1; D remains unclear. Germline values: CDR1 SGHTA, CDR2 FQGNSA. The CDR3 length is 12 residues. Trimming cost V 2 bases and J 11 bases, with 12 bases left between them.

V is TRBV7-8 and J is TRBJ1-1, with a tentative D call TRBD1 (6 bases). The V and J ends lost 5 bases and 4 bases respectively, with 17 bases between them. The length of the CDR3 is 15 residues. Germline assignment: CDR1 SGHVS and CDR2 FQNEAQ. This CDR3 is CASSRERGFVTEAFF. The CDR3 nucleotides read TGTGCCAGCAGCCGAGAGAGGGGGTTCGTCACTGAAGCTTTCTTT. Full variable domain (outside the CDR3, taken from reference TRBV7-8 and TRBJ1-1): GAGVSQSPRYKVAKRGQDVALRCDPISGHVSLFWYQQALGQGPEFLTYFQNEAQLDKSGLPSDRFFAERPEGSVSTLKIQRTQQEDSAVYLCASSRERGFVTEAFFGQGTRLTVV.

This sequence joins TRBV5-1 and TRBJ2-1; no firm D call. This CDR3 comprises 16 residues. Trimming stripped 2 bases from V and 0 bases from J, with 12 bases between. Germline values: CDR1 SGHRS, CDR2 YFSETQ. CDR3 residues: CASSFVATSSYNEQFF. The CDR3 nucleotides are TGCGCCAGCAGCTTCGTTGCCACGAGCTCCTACAATGAGCAGTTCTTC.

The chain couples TRBV27 to TRBJ2-4; TRBD1 matches 8 bases. The CDR3 is 13 residues long. Germline trimming cut 8 bases from V and 9 bases from J; bases unmatched to any gene: 9. Germline V gene data show CDR1 as MNHEY and CDR2 as SMNVEV (reference sequence). For the CDR3, the DNA is TGTGCCAGCTCCCCTGGACAGGGTACCATTCAGTACTTC. It translates to CASSPGQGTIQYF.

This chain joins TRBV29-1 and TRBJ1-1, with a tentative D call TRBD1 (5 bases). The V and J ends lost 2 bases and 0 bases respectively, with 10 bases between them. Per germline, CDR1 SQVTM and CDR2 ANQGSEA. The CDR3 consists of 14 residues. CDR3 sequence reads: CSVERQILNTEAFF. In DNA, the CDR3 is TGCAGCGTTGAAAGACAGATCTTGAACACTGAAGCTTTCTTT.

This clone was recorded only once. The V call is TRBV6-2 or TRBV6-3, the J call TRBJ2-1; D uncertain. This CDR3 has 11 amino acids. Germline assignment: CDR1 MNHEY and CDR2 SVGEGT. Trimming pared 2 bases from V and 6 bases from J, leaving 2 bases between. The CDR3 DNA sequence: TGTGCCAGCAGTTACACCAATGAGCAGTTCTTC. This encodes CASSYTNEQFF.

The chain links TRBV5-1 to TRBJ1-1; perhaps TRBD1 as D (5 bases). Trimming removed 3 bases from V and 1 base from J, with 10 bases in between. The CDR3 spans 14 residues. Germline CDR1 and CDR2: SGHRS and YFSETQ. CDR3 region: CASSWDGQNTEAFF. The CDR3 bases are TGCGCCAGCAGCTGGGATGGACAGAACACTGAAGCTTTCTTT.

This clone has only a few counts. The genes are TRBV6-2 or TRBV6-3 and TRBJ2-6; maybe TRBD1 (6 bases). V lost 0 bases and J lost 2, with 11 bases in between. CDR1 is MNHEY, CDR2 SVGEGT, per germline. The CDR3 spans 17 residues. The DNA of the CDR3 is TGTGCCAGCAGTTACTCCGGACAGCAAACTGGGGCCAACGTCCTGACTTTC. Amino acid sequence: CASSYSGQQTGANVLTF.